A single sample gave rise to the 10 T cell receptor beta chains below, sequenced in a study of T cell repertoires in cytomegalovirus infection. TCRdb re-analysed the reads in MiXCR, keeping a single row per CDR3 protein. The table shows 380,000 or so distinct CDR3 sequences, with about 35% occurring only once. The antigens of these receptors remain unknown. This specimen consisted of cultured PBMCs, obtained from culture after CMV antigen stimulation. These receptors were obtained from a human donor in good health (CMV status not recorded). Some clones in this sample may be carry-over from other donors' samples.

V and J are TRBV7-2 and TRBJ1-6; D call uncertain. The CDR3 consists of 16 residues. Germline CDR1 is SGHTA and CDR2 is FQGNSA. V shed 2 bases and J shed 10 bases, with 18 bases lying between them. CDR3 DNA sequence: TGTGCCAGCAGCTTACTGGCCGGGTGGGTCTTCTCACCCCTCCACTTT. Translated: CASSLLAGWVFSPLHF.

This clonotype was detected a few times. The chain couples TRBV6-6 to TRBJ2-7; 14 bases align to TRBD2. This CDR3 contains 16 residues. Germline loops: CDR1 MNHNY, CDR2 SVGAGI (reference sequence). Unmatched junction bases numbered 8, after V lost 4 bases and J lost 6 bases. CDR3 sequence (DNA): TGTGCCAGCAGTTCCGCGGGACTAGCGGGAGCGTCCGAGCAGTACGTC. Translation: CASSSAGLAGASEQYV.

This clonotype was observed a handful of times. The V gene is TRBV7-2, the J gene TRBJ2-1; D is uncertain. Trimming shortened V by 1 base and J by 8 bases, and 15 bases separated the two germline ends. This CDR3 contains 15 residues. Germline V gives CDR1 SGHTA, CDR2 FQGNSA. The CDR3 region has the DNA TGTGCCAGCAGCTTAGTGGTTCTCCCGACGGATGAGCAGTTCTTC. Residues: CASSLVVLPTDEQFF.

This rearrangement joins TRBV28 to TRBJ2-1; tentative D call: TRBD1 (6 bases). Germline V gene sequence: CDR1 MDHEN, CDR2 SYDVKM. There are 13 residues in the CDR3. The V and J ends lost 4 bases and 9 bases respectively, with 13 bases between them. The DNA of the CDR3 is TGTGCCAGCAGTTCTTGGGACACCTCTGAGCAGTTCTTC. It codes for CASSSWDTSEQFF.

V usage is TRBV30 and J usage is TRBJ1-1; D call uncertain. From germline, CDR1 is GTSNPN and CDR2 SVGIG (reference sequence). This CDR3 has 11 amino acids. Trimming removed 2 bases at V and 6 bases at J, with 7 bases between. CDR3: CAWSWNAEAFF. The CDR3 region has the DNA TGTGCCTGGAGTTGGAATGCTGAAGCTTTCTTT.

This clonotype showed up just a few times. V usage is TRBV4-1 and J usage is TRBJ2-7, with D uncertain. The CDR3 contains 16 residues. Trimming cost V 3 bases and J 5 bases, with 20 bases left between them. The germline V gene encodes CDR1 MGHRA and CDR2 YSYEKL. The CDR3 loop reads CASSHAPRSKTHEQYF. The CDR3 DNA reads TGCGCCAGCAGCCACGCCCCCCGGTCCAAGACCCACGAGCAGTACTTC.

The chain recombines TRBV2 with TRBJ2-1; 8 positions agree with TRBD2. Per the germline V gene, CDR1 is SNHLY and CDR2 is FYNNEI. The CDR3 totals 17 residues. With 6 bases clipped from V and 4 bases from J, the junction kept 14 bases outside the gene matches. CDR3 coding DNA: TGTGCCAGCAGGCTACACGTTACTAGCGGAGAATACAATGAGCAGTTCTTC. Translation: CASRLHVTSGEYNEQFF. The whole variable domain, filled in from reference TRBV2 and TRBJ2-1, reads EPEVTQTPSHQVTQMGQEVILRCVPISNHLYFYWYRQILGQKVEFLVSFYNNEISEKSEIFDDQFSVERPDGSNFTLKIRSTKLEDSAMYFCASRLHVTSGEYNEQFFGPGTRLTVL.

The chain is built from TRBV6-5 and TRBJ1-1; D ambiguous. V lost 4 bases and J 1 base, leaving 7 bases between the germline ends. CDR3 length: 13 residues. The germline V gene encodes CDR1 MNHEY and CDR2 SVGAGI. The CDR3 DNA reads as TGTGCCAGCAGTTCATGGGGGAACACTGAAGCTTTCTTT. Protein sequence: CASSSWGNTEAFF.

The chain recombines TRBV6-2 or TRBV6-3 with TRBJ2-7; TRBD1 or TRBD2 may be the D gene (5 bases each). The V end was cut by 4 bases, the J end by 7 bases, with 11 bases between. Germline-derived CDR1 and CDR2 are MNHEY and SVGEGT. CDR3 length: 12 amino acids. The CDR3 nucleotides are TGTGCCAGCAGTTTGGGACGTTTGGAGCAGTACTTC. It specifies CASSLGRLEQYF.

The chain has TRBV12-3 or TRBV12-4 and TRBJ1-2; D remains ambiguous. The CDR3 has 13 residues. Trimming cost V 4 bases and J 3 bases, with 9 bases left between them. The CDR3 is CASSWERDYGYTF. The CDR3 nucleotides are TGTGCCAGCAGTTGGGAGAGGGACTATGGCTACACCTTC.